The rows below give T cell receptor beta chains drawn from one sample of a study of blood T cell repertoires in COVID-19. Clones were sequenced by immunoSEQ multiplex PCR, and TCRdb holds only the in-frame ones, with some missing. The data hold under 45,000 clones, with about 89% observed a single time. The sequenced sample was peripheral blood. The source of these receptors is an elderly man with active COVID-19. Both conserved end residues are part of each CDR3. A D gene is named only where the DNA matches it firmly. Part of the rows lack a size; the others show once, few, many or a class for expanded clones.

J,D,size,V,DNA,CDR3
TRBJ2-7,-,-,TRBV28,TGTGCCAGCCGACCAGGGGCCCCCTCCTACGAGCAGTACTTC,CASRPGAPSYEQYF
TRBJ2-5,TRBD1,once,TRBV14,TGTGCCAGCAGCCGTTACAGGGGAGAGACCCAGTACTTC,CASSRYRGETQYF
TRBJ2-6,TRBD2,-,TRBV20-1,TGCAGTGCTAGTGGGCTAGCGGGGAACTCTGGGGCCAACGTCCTGACTTTC,CSASGLAGNSGANVLTF
TRBJ2-7,-,-,TRBV27,TGTGCCACCGGGAAGGTCGAGCAGTACTTC,CATGKVEQYF
TRBJ1-1,TRBD1,-,TRBV10-3,TGTGCCATCGGGACAGGGGGACGGGACACTGAAGCTTTCTTT,CAIGTGGRDTEAFF
TRBJ1-3,-,-,TRBV4-3,TGCGCCAGCAGCCAAGATACAGGACCCTCTGGAAACACCATATATTTT,CASSQDTGPSGNTIYF
TRBJ1-2,-,-,TRBV5-5,TGTGCCAGCAGCCAGGGAGGGATCGTCTATGGCTACACCTTC,CASSQGGIVYGYTF
TRBJ2-2,-,-,TRBV30,TGTGCCTGGAACAGGGGACTCACCGGGGAGCTGTTTTTT,CAWNRGLTGELFF
TRBJ2-7,-,-,TRBV7-9,TGTGCCAGCAGCTCAGACTGGGACTCCCACGAGCAGTACTTC,CASSSDWDSHEQYF
TRBJ2-7,TRBD1,-,TRBV29-1,TGCAGCGTTCGAGACAGGGGGGACGAGCAGTACTTC,CSVRDRGDEQYF
TRBJ1-2,-,-,TRBV7-5,TGTGCCAGAACCTCAGGCGAGGGGGACTATGGCTACACCTTC,CARTSGEGDYGYTF
TRBJ1-2,TRBD1,-,TRBV19,TGTGCCAGTACCGAGGGACAGGGATATGGCTACACCTTC,CASTEGQGYGYTF
TRBJ1-4,-,-,TRBV28,TGTGCCAGCAGCAGGGTTGTAACTAATGAAAAACTGTTTTTT,CASSRVVTNEKLFF
TRBJ2-4,TRBD2,-,TRBV30,TGTGCCTGGACCCCCGCGGGAGGGCCCGAGGCGAACATTCAGTACTTC,CAWTPAGGPEANIQYF
TRBJ1-1,-,-,TRBV7-2,TGTGCCAGCAGCTTAAACTCCAGGGTGAACACTGAAGCTTTCTTT,CASSLNSRVNTEAFF
TRBJ2-1,TRBD2,-,TRBV7-2,TGTGCCAGCAGGGGACAACCGGGACTAGCCGGAGGGTCGTACAATGAGCAGTTCTTC,CASRGQPGLAGGSYNEQFF
TRBJ1-2,-,-,TRBV27,TGTGCCAGCAGTTTCCGAGACCCGGGACTAGGGGGTTGGGGCTACACCTTC,CASSFRDPGLGGWGYTF
TRBJ2-7,-,-,TRBV28,TGTGCCAGCAGTTTAGTCCCGGGAGTGGGGTTTCGTGCCTACGAGCAGTACTTC,CASSLVPGVGFRAYEQYF
TRBJ2-1,TRBD2,-,TRBV15,TGTGCCACCAGCCCCCAGCGGGAGACGATCCATGAGCAGTTCTTC,CATSPQRETIHEQFF
TRBJ1-2,TRBD1,few,TRBV19,TGTGCCAGTAGCCCCAGGGGGCAGGATGGCTACACCTTC,CASSPRGQDGYTF
TRBJ2-3,TRBD1,-,TRBV30,TGTGCCTGGAACAGGGGTGGAGATACGCAGTATTTT,CAWNRGGDTQYF
TRBJ2-5,-,-,TRBV10-3,TGTGCCATCAGTGCTTTGGGCAGTCAAGAGACCCAGTACTTC,CAISALGSQETQYF